These T cell receptor beta chains were read from a single sample in a study of cytomegalovirus exposure and HLA in healthy donors. Profiled with immunoSEQ multiplex PCR; TCRdb holds only in-frame clones, not every one. The sample comprises approximately 160,000 clones, over 65% of which are singletons, and less than 3.5% rests with the top ten. The source material was PBMCs. All receptors come from a woman between 35 and 50 years old in good health and CMV-seropositive. The conserved cysteine and the conserved F or W are not part of the CDR3 here.

len,v_gene,CDR3aa
18,TRBV23-1,ASSQSGTGGRTYSNQPQH
12,TRBV5-1,ASSLVTGSYEQY
12,TRBV11-2,ASSPKQGGHEQY
14,TRBV19,ASSPGDRGVTETQY
11,TRBV7-6,ASSFSRVEKLF
12,TRBV10-3,AISESTRGEGAF
11,TRBV4-3,ASSRQAHNEQF
15,TRBV5-4,ASSPRGGSKGANVLT
14,TRBV7-3,ASSLTGEGKADGYT
15,TRBV4-1,ASSQGPSGSSYNEQF
12,TRBV19,ASSDRGRRDEQY
12,TRBV9,ASSVGGSNQPQH
14,TRBV7-7,ASSLETGASGNTIY
14,TRBV7-2,ASSPPTGATQETQY
10,TRBV6-1,ASSELAVGYP
13,TRBV7-9,ASTEQGVGADTQY
14,TRBV19,ASSNGLAWNTGELF
14,TRBV7-2,ASSLMAVNGAETQY
10,TRBV5-5,ASSVIPDTQY
12,TRBV2,ASRGRVPNQPQH
13,TRBV4-3,ASSQDGGGDTEAF
14,TRBV6-5,ASSYGEGQGNYGYP
12,TRBV5-8,ASSSGTGAYEQY
12,TRBV4-1,ASSQVSGTYEQY
14,TRBV28,ASSSPASGSFYEQY
10,TRBV6-6,ASSYSQYGYT
14,TRBV5-1,ASRPTSGGMTDTQY
13,TRBV5-1,ASSSGLAGDGIQY
15,TRBV12-5,ASGSGQGARVTGELF
12,TRBV7-9,ASSFGRANTEAF
17,TRBV10-2,ASSESMWSGASSSYEQY
12,TRBV6-4,ASSDLDKNQPQH
12,TRBV5-4,ASIDRTRTDTQY
16,TRBV9,ASSVGGLWAGGRNEQF
10,TRBV19,ATGGIPYEQY
14,TRBV4-3,ASSQAGTRSGNEQF
14,TRBV9,ASSAKSGVSGNTIY
13,TRBV4-3,ASSQDRVGGDEQY
11,TRBV5-4,ASSLGQDQPQH
10,TRBV7-8,ASSVQGDEQF
13,TRBV4-3,ASSQPWGTEEGYP
13,TRBV7-2,ASSFLRGGTYEQY
13,TRBV19,ASSIASGPVETQY
11,TRBV6-5,ASSPGQNYEQY
11,TRBV27,ASSPGGNYGYT